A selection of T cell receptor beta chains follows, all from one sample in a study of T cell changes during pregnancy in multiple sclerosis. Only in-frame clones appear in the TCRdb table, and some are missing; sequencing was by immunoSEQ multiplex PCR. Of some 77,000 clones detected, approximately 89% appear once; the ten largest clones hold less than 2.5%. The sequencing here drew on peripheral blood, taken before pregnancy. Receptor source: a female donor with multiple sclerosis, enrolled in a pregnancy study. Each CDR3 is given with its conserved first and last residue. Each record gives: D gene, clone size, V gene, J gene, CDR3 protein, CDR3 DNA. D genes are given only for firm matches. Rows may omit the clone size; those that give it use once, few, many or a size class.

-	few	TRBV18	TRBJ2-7	CASSPQGHEQYF	TGTGCCAGCTCACCTCAGGGCCACGAGCAGTACTTC
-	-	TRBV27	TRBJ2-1	CASSPTYNEQFF	TGTGCCAGCAGTCCAACCTACAATGAGCAGTTCTTC
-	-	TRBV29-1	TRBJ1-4	CSVVGANEKLFF	TGCAGCGTTGTCGGAGCTAATGAAAAACTGTTTTTT
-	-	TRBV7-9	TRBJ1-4	CASSVQEKLFF	TGTGCCAGCAGCGTACAGGAAAAACTGTTTTTT
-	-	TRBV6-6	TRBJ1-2	CASSGGQGGFGYTF	TGTGCCAGCAGTGGCGGGCAGGGAGGGTTTGGCTACACCTTC
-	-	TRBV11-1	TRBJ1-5	CASSLILRKGGQPQHF	TGTGCCAGCAGCTTAATTCTCCGTAAGGGAGGCCAGCCCCAGCATTTT
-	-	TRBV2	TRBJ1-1	CASRALRGSQDMNTEAFF	TGTGCCAGCAGGGCGCTAAGGGGTTCTCAGGACATGAACACTGAAGCTTTCTTT
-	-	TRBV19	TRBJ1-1	CASTARTDLFSFF	TGTGCCAGTACCGCTCGTACAGACCTTTTCTCTTTCTTT
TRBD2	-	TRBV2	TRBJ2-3	CASSDAGADTQYF	TGTGCCAGCAGTGATGCGGGAGCAGATACGCAGTATTTT
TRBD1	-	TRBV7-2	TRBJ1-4	CASSQGQGLGEKLFF	TGTGCCAGCAGCCAGGGACAGGGGTTAGGGGAAAAACTGTTTTTT
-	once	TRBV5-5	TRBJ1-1	CASSPTGVRNTEAFF	TGTGCCAGCAGCCCCACAGGAGTAAGAAACACTGAAGCTTTCTTT
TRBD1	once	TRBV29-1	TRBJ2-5	CSGQGRLETQYF	TGCAGCGGACAGGGTCGGTTGGAGACCCAGTACTTC
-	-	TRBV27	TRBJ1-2	CASGRRGSDYTF	TGTGCCAGCGGCAGACGGGGGAGCGACTACACCTTC
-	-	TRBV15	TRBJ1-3	CATSRQDSGNTIYF	TGTGCCACCAGCAGACAGGACTCTGGAAACACCATATATTTT
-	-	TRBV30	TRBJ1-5	CAWRGTSGPQHF	TGTGCCTGGAGGGGTACCTCGGGGCCCCAGCATTTT
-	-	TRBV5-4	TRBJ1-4	CASSMDPQASRGEKLFF	TGTGCCAGCAGCATGGACCCCCAAGCCTCTCGGGGTGAAAAACTGTTTTTT
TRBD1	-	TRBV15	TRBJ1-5	CATSREPTGGQPQHF	TGTGCCACCAGCAGAGAGCCTACAGGGGGTCAGCCCCAGCATTTT
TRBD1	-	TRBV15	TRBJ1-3	CATSRGQGYGNTIYF	TGTGCCACCAGCAGGGGACAGGGTTATGGAAACACCATATATTTT
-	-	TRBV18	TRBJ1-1	CASSPTLLNTEAFF	TGTGCCAGCTCACCGACACTCCTGAACACTGAAGCTTTCTTT
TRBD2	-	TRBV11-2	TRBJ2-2	CASLAGVGGELFF	TGTGCCTCCCTAGCGGGGGTGGGCGGGGAGCTGTTTTTT
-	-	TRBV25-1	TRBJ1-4	CASSVGGSEKLFF	TGTGCCAGCAGTGTAGGGGGAAGTGAAAAACTGTTTTTT
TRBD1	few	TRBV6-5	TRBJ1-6	CASSLTGGLHSPLHF	TGTGCCAGCAGTTTGACAGGGGGCCTGCATTCACCCCTCCACTTT
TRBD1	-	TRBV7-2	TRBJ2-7	CASSLKTGAYEQYF	TGTGCCAGCAGCTTAAAGACAGGGGCCTACGAGCAGTACTTC
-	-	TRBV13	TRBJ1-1	CASSLGSREAFF	TGTGCCAGCAGCTTGGGCAGCCGTGAAGCTTTCTTT
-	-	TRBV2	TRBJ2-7	CASGRDGTYEQYF	TGTGCCAGCGGGCGGGACGGTACCTACGAGCAGTACTTC
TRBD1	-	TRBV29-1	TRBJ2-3	CSVIKPGTGSQYF	TGCAGCGTTATAAAACCCGGGACAGGGTCGCAGTATTTT